A selection of T cell receptor beta chains follows, all from one sample in a study of blood T cell repertoires in COVID-19. The protocol was immunoSEQ multiplex PCR, while the TCRdb copy is restricted to in-frame clones and leaves out a portion. Found here are about 180,000 clones, over 75% of them singletons; the top ten hold about 6.9%. The sequenced sample consisted of peripheral blood. These receptors all come from a man of 80 years or more with COVID-19, enrolled during active disease. Both conserved end residues are part of each CDR3. The D gene is left open where the match is weak. A row's size may be missing; if present it is once, few, many or a size class.

v_gene	d_gene	abundance	j_gene	CDR3nt	CDR3aa
TRBV2	.	.	TRBJ2-7	TGTGCCAGCAGTGAAGACAGGGCGGTGAACGAGCAGTACTTC	CASSEDRAVNEQYF
TRBV28	TRBD1	.	TRBJ2-2	TGTGCCAGCACGAAGGACAGGCTTGGGGCCGGGGAGCTGTTTTTT	CASTKDRLGAGELFF
TRBV11-3	TRBD1	.	TRBJ1-4	TGTGCCAGCAGCTCCCCTATAGACAGGGGGCGGGAAAAACTGTTTTTT	CASSSPIDRGREKLFF
TRBV12-3/TRBV12-4	.	.	TRBJ2-5	TGTGCCAGCAGTCCCCGTGAGACCCAGTACTTC	CASSPRETQYF
TRBV19	TRBD1	.	TRBJ2-5	TGTGCCAGTAACTCAAGACAGGGTAGGGAGACCCAGTACTTC	CASNSRQGRETQYF
TRBV23-1	.	.	TRBJ2-4	TGCGCCAGCAGCAGGGGTCATCGGTACTTC	CASSRGHRYF
TRBV9	.	.	TRBJ2-3	TGTGCCAGCAGCGTACCGTCAGATACGCAGTATTTT	CASSVPSDTQYF
TRBV6-6	TRBD1	.	TRBJ1-1	TGTGCCAGCAGTCCTAGGACAGGGGGCGTCGGACGCACTGAAGCTTTCTTT	CASSPRTGGVGRTEAFF
TRBV9	.	.	TRBJ1-1	TGTGCCAGCAGCCCCTCGACAGGAAGAATGATGTACACTGAAGCTTTCTTT	CASSPSTGRMMYTEAFF
TRBV5-1	TRBD2	.	TRBJ2-3	TGCGCCAGCAGCTTGGGAGTTAGCGGGGGCACAGATACGCAGTATTTT	CASSLGVSGGTDTQYF
TRBV5-1	.	once	TRBJ2-1	TGCGCCAGCAGCTTGACGAAAGGACAAAGCTCCTACAATGAGCAGTTCTTC	CASSLTKGQSSYNEQFF
TRBV7-2	TRBD1	once	TRBJ2-4	TGTGCCAGCAGCCCCCGAGGGACAGTTAGTGGCAAAAACATTCAGTACTTC	CASSPRGTVSGKNIQYF
TRBV18	.	.	TRBJ1-2	TGTGCCAGCTCACCAAGTACAAATACAGGGATGGCGGGCTACACCTTC	CASSPSTNTGMAGYTF
TRBV6-1	.	few	TRBJ1-1	TGTGCCAGCAGTGAAGCCAACAGGGTTTACGGGACTTTCTTT	CASSEANRVYGTFF
TRBV19	.	.	TRBJ1-6	TGTGCCAGTGCCCAGGAGACAGAAGGATTCAGCTCCTATAATTCACCCCTCCACTTT	CASAQETEGFSSYNSPLHF
TRBV24-1	TRBD2	.	TRBJ2-1	TGTGCCACCTCGGGGACTAGCGGGGGTAATGAGCAGTTCTTC	CATSGTSGGNEQFF
TRBV6-5	.	.	TRBJ2-7	TGTGCCAGCAGTTTACTCCTGCCCGAGCAGTACTTC	CASSLLLPEQYF
TRBV19	.	.	TRBJ1-3	TGTGCCAGTAGTATAGGAGGACTTTCTCCAGGAAACACCATATATTTT	CASSIGGLSPGNTIYF
TRBV2	TRBD1	.	TRBJ2-5	TGTGCCAGCACGGGGGACAGGGGGTATCAAGAGACCCAGTACTTC	CASTGDRGYQETQYF
TRBV2	.	.	TRBJ1-5	TGTGCCAGCAGTGAAGCTGCCAGGAATCAGCCCCAGCATTTT	CASSEAARNQPQHF
TRBV18	TRBD1	.	TRBJ1-1	TGTGCCAGCTCACCTACTACAGGGGGCCTCGGTGAAGCTTTCTTT	CASSPTTGGLGEAFF
TRBV7-9	.	.	TRBJ1-2	TGTGCCAGCAGCTTAGATGCGACAGCAACCCAACTCTATGGCTACACCTTC	CASSLDATATQLYGYTF
TRBV5-6	.	.	TRBJ1-3	TGTGCCAGCAGCTTGGTGGGGGGCTCTGGAAACACCATATATTTT	CASSLVGGSGNTIYF
TRBV2	TRBD1	.	TRBJ2-5	TGTGCCAGCAGTTACCAGGGGGCAAGAGAGACCCAGTACTTC	CASSYQGARETQYF
TRBV9	.	.	TRBJ1-4	TGTGCCAGCAGCGTATCAGGGGCAGTGAATGAAAAACTGTTTTTT	CASSVSGAVNEKLFF
TRBV6-5	TRBD1	.	TRBJ2-5	TGTGCCAGCAGTTCTGGGGCAGGGGGCAGGGAGACCCAGTACTTC	CASSSGAGGRETQYF
TRBV10-3	.	.	TRBJ2-3	TGTGCCATCAGTGAGTCCTGGCGGGGAGGAGATACGCAGTATTTT	CAISESWRGGDTQYF
TRBV3-1/TRBV3-2	.	.	TRBJ2-2	TGTGCCAGCAGCCAAGTGGTGGGAGCGCTGTTTTTT	CASSQVVGALFF
TRBV7-3	.	few	TRBJ1-6	TGTGCCAGCAGCCCTACTGGAATCGGGGCGGGGAATTCACCCCTCCACTTT	CASSPTGIGAGNSPLHF
TRBV11-2	TRBD1	.	TRBJ1-5	TGTGCCAGCAGCTTAGGTGATCGGGGACAGGGGAGCAATCAGCCCCAGCATTTT	CASSLGDRGQGSNQPQHF
TRBV10-3	TRBD1	.	TRBJ1-4	TGTGCCATCAGTGAGGGACAGGGGACTAATGAAAAACTGTTTTTT	CAISEGQGTNEKLFF
TRBV4-1	.	.	TRBJ1-2	TGCGCCAGCAGCCAAGAAACTCCGGGGTTTAACTATGGCTACACCTTC	CASSQETPGFNYGYTF
TRBV5-1	TRBD1	.	TRBJ1-1	TGCGCCAGCAGCTTACAGGGGATGGACACTGAAGCTTTCTTT	CASSLQGMDTEAFF
TRBV5-4	TRBD2	.	TRBJ2-5	TGTGCCAGCAGTTTCGGTAGCGGGGAAGAGACCCAGTACTTC	CASSFGSGEETQYF
TRBV5-1	TRBD2	.	TRBJ2-1	TGCGCCAGCAGCTTGGCCGCGGGGGGCAGTGACAATGAGCAGTTCTTC	CASSLAAGGSDNEQFF
TRBV27	TRBD1	.	TRBJ1-3	TGTGCCAGCAGTCACAGGGGGCACTCTGGAAACACCATATATTTT	CASSHRGHSGNTIYF
TRBV6-5	TRBD1	few	TRBJ1-4	TGTGCCAGCAGGAACCGGGACAGGGGTGGGGAAAAACTGTTTTTT	CASRNRDRGGEKLFF
TRBV28	TRBD1	.	TRBJ1-5	TGTGCCAGCAGTTTGCCAGGACAGGGGACCGATCAGCCCCAGCATTTT	CASSLPGQGTDQPQHF
TRBV12-5	.	.	TRBJ2-3	TGTGCTAGTGGTTTTGCGGACACAGATACGCAGTATTTT	CASGFADTDTQYF
TRBV7-2	TRBD2	.	TRBJ2-3	TGTGCCAGCAGCACTCAAAGCGGGGGAGATACGCAGTATTTT	CASSTQSGGDTQYF
TRBV5-1	TRBD1	.	TRBJ1-1	TGCGCCAGCAGCCGAGGAGGGGGCCGGGACACTGAAGCTTTCTTT	CASSRGGGRDTEAFF
TRBV7-8	.	.	TRBJ1-6	TGTGCCAGCAGCTTTGATAGGGGTGGTCGATCACCCCTCCACTTT	CASSFDRGGRSPLHF
TRBV7-3	TRBD1	few	TRBJ1-2	TGTGCCAGCAGCTTAACGGGGACAGCGGATGGCTACACCTTC	CASSLTGTADGYTF
TRBV2	.	few	TRBJ2-3	TGTGCCAGCAGATGGAGGGCTACAGATACGCAGTATTTT	CASRWRATDTQYF
TRBV5-4	TRBD1	.	TRBJ1-6	TGTGCCAGCAGCGGGGGACAGGGCTATAATTCACCCCTCCACTTT	CASSGGQGYNSPLHF
TRBV5-1	.	.	TRBJ1-6	TGCGCCAGCAGCTTGCTGATGGGGCGCGATTCACCCCTCCACTTT	CASSLLMGRDSPLHF
TRBV5-4	.	.	TRBJ2-7	TGTGCCAGCAGCTTGTCAGGCTACGAGCAGTACTTC	CASSLSGYEQYF
TRBV25-1	.	.	TRBJ2-5	TGTGCCAGCAGTGTAAACAGGGTGGGGGAGACCCAGTACTTC	CASSVNRVGETQYF